This is a list of T cell receptor beta chains from one sample in a study of blood T cell repertoires in COVID-19. Profiled with immunoSEQ multiplex PCR; TCRdb holds only in-frame clones, not every one. The table has about 210,000 clones, 70% to 90% seen once. The sample was peripheral blood. The receptors stem from a woman in her thirties or forties with acute or convalescent COVID-19. CDR3s include the opening cysteine and the closing phenylalanine or tryptophan. The order of the fields is J gene, D gene, V gene, clone size, CDR3 length, CDR3 DNA, CDR3 protein. D genes are given only for firm matches. Clone size is not always given. Where it is, it says once, few, many or a class for expanded clones.

>TRBJ2-6|TRBD2|TRBV3-1/TRBV3-2|-|18
TGTGCCAGCAGGGCGACTAGCGGGGGGCCCTATGGGGCCAACGTCCTGACTTTC
CASRATSGGPYGANVLTF
>TRBJ1-1|TRBD1|TRBV30|-|13
TGTGCCTGGAGCGGACAGGGCTACACTGAAGCTTTCTTT
CAWSGQGYTEAFF
>TRBJ1-5|-|TRBV7-2|once|18
TGTGCCAGCAGCTGGGGAAGGGCCAGGGGTGGTAGCAATCAGCCCCAGCATTTT
CASSWGRARGGSNQPQHF
>TRBJ1-1|TRBD1|TRBV30|-|14
TGTGCCTGGGCTTCACGGGACAGGGGAAATGAAGCTTTCTTT
CAWASRDRGNEAFF
>TRBJ2-3|TRBD2|TRBV9|-|15
TGTGCCAGCAGTGGGACTAGCGGCGGCACAGATACGCAGTATTTT
CASSGTSGGTDTQYF
>TRBJ2-1|TRBD2|TRBV7-7|-|16
TGTGCCAGCAGCCCCCGGATAGCGGGGGGGCGGAATGAGCAGTTCTTC
CASSPRIAGGRNEQFF
>TRBJ2-3|TRBD1|TRBV24-1|-|14
TGTGCCACCAGTAGGGGGCCCCCCCCAGATACGCAGTATTTT
CATSRGPPPDTQYF
>TRBJ2-1|TRBD2|TRBV2|-|15
TGTGCCAGCACTCGGGGGGTCCCCTCCTACAATGAGCAGTTCTTC
CASTRGVPSYNEQFF
>TRBJ1-4|-|TRBV30|-|11
TGTGCCTGGAGTCAGGCGGAAAAACTGTTTTTT
CAWSQAEKLFF
>TRBJ2-1|TRBD2|TRBV7-9|once|15
TGTGCCAGCAGCCCACTAGCGGGGGGTTGGAATGAGCAGTTCTTC
CASSPLAGGWNEQFF
>TRBJ1-2|TRBD1|TRBV29-1|-|14
TGCAGCGTATGGACAGGGGATACTAACTATGGCTACACCTTC
CSVWTGDTNYGYTF
>TRBJ1-2|-|TRBV9|-|15
TGTGCCAGCGCGGGGGGAGGGAAGAATAACTATGGCTACACCTTC
CASAGGGKNNYGYTF
>TRBJ2-1|TRBD1|TRBV11-1|-|15
TGTGCCAGCAGCTTGAGGGGGCAGGGGAGTAATGAGCAGTTCTTC
CASSLRGQGSNEQFF
>TRBJ2-1|TRBD1|TRBV11-2|-|15
TGTGCCAGCAGCCGGGGACAGGGATTCTACAATGAGCAGTTCTTC
CASSRGQGFYNEQFF
>TRBJ1-2|-|TRBV6-2/TRBV6-3|-|13
TGTGCCAGCAGTTACGTAGTGGTCTATGGCTACACCTTC
CASSYVVVYGYTF
>TRBJ2-5|TRBD2|TRBV18|few|19
TGTGCCAGCTCACCACGGACTGATCCTTTTAGCGGGGTCCCTGAGACCCAGTACTTC
CASSPRTDPFSGVPETQYF
>TRBJ1-1|-|TRBV10-1|-|15
TGCGCCAGCAGTCGCACGAAGGGGGATAACACTGAAGCTTTCTTT
CASSRTKGDNTEAFF
>TRBJ2-2|TRBD1|TRBV7-9|few|15
TGTGCCAGCAGCACTCCACAGGGGGACACCGGGGAGCTGTTTTTT
CASSTPQGDTGELFF
>TRBJ1-5|TRBD1|TRBV7-8|-|14
TGTGCCAGCAGCCTAATTGACAGGGGCCAGCCCCAGCATTTT
CASSLIDRGQPQHF
>TRBJ2-5|TRBD2|TRBV9|-|15
TGTGCCAGCACGCTAGCGGGGGGGTCCCAAGAGACCCAGTACTTC
CASTLAGGSQETQYF
>TRBJ2-3|TRBD2|TRBV19|-|14
TGTGCCAGTAGTAAGGGCGGGGGGGAAGATACGCAGTATTTT
CASSKGGGEDTQYF